The rows below give T cell receptor beta chains drawn from one sample of a study of cytomegalovirus exposure and HLA in healthy donors. The repertoire was sequenced with immunoSEQ multiplex PCR; TCRdb's copy has only in-frame clones and lacks some. The table has approximately 170,000 clones, almost 85% seen once. The source material was PBMCs. These receptors originate from a man aged 30 to 39 in good health and CMV-seropositive. Each CDR3 is given without its conserved first and last residue. Fields, in order: V gene, D gene, CDR3 protein. A D gene is named only where the DNA matches it firmly.

V: TRBV7-2; D: TRBD2; CDR3: ASSLARYSGGAGETQY
V: TRBV11-2; D: .; CDR3: ASSPLKGRVLAF
V: TRBV9; D: TRBD2; CDR3: ASSVVGTSIHTGELF
V: TRBV5-1; D: TRBD2; CDR3: ASSFASGFTDTQY
V: TRBV5-8; D: TRBD1; CDR3: ASSLGSGTGFSGPQH
V: TRBV13; D: TRBD2; CDR3: ASSETLAGFTDTQY
V: TRBV29-1; D: .; CDR3: SVGRQVENYGYT
V: TRBV5-1; D: TRBD1; CDR3: ASSPGQGSQY
V: TRBV5-1; D: .; CDR3: ASSPDSFYGYT
V: TRBV11-1; D: TRBD1; CDR3: ASSLTGGNSPLH
V: TRBV7-9; D: .; CDR3: ASSRGSKETQY
V: TRBV29-1; D: .; CDR3: SVKGGTGQPQH
V: TRBV7-9; D: TRBD1; CDR3: ASSADRGPWNEQF
V: TRBV7-2; D: TRBD2; CDR3: ASSLTFGLAGGADTQY
V: TRBV19; D: .; CDR3: ASSGAGTTSYEQY
V: TRBV7-6; D: .; CDR3: ASSKTGGGYEQY
V: TRBV2; D: .; CDR3: ASRRTDQGTEAF
V: TRBV6-5; D: .; CDR3: ASSYSDSSHEKLF
V: TRBV2; D: .; CDR3: ASSWTTGDHEQF
V: TRBV13; D: .; CDR3: ASSFRGMTEAF
V: TRBV30; D: TRBD2; CDR3: AWRPQGPRTSKNEQF
V: TRBV7-9; D: TRBD2; CDR3: ASSPGVAGGHEQF
V: TRBV9; D: TRBD1; CDR3: ASSVSTGTGRYNEQF
V: TRBV6-1; D: TRBD1; CDR3: ASREGTGGYEQY
V: TRBV6-1; D: TRBD2; CDR3: ASSGLAGNNEQF
V: TRBV11-3; D: .; CDR3: ASSTGGNTEAF
V: TRBV7-7; D: .; CDR3: ASSLGRSPYNEQF
V: TRBV6-1; D: TRBD1; CDR3: ASPDRGLDTEAF
V: TRBV10-3; D: TRBD2; CDR3: AVDSGANTGELF
V: TRBV5-1; D: .; CDR3: ASPGDTQY
V: TRBV7-9; D: .; CDR3: ASIPSEGKGGYT
V: TRBV7-3; D: .; CDR3: ASSSERASYNEQF
V: TRBV6-6; D: .; CDR3: ASSYMTDQETQY
V: TRBV5-4; D: .; CDR3: ASSGVRDTQRELY
V: TRBV13; D: TRBD2; CDR3: ASSSGVPGLAGGDYQETQY
V: TRBV6-5; D: TRBD1; CDR3: ASSLGQGLTWPQH
V: TRBV5-1; D: TRBD2; CDR3: ASSLEPSGTYNEQF
V: TRBV27; D: .; CDR3: ASSARDLYSGGYT
V: TRBV5-6; D: .; CDR3: ASSWGDRGRY
V: TRBV28; D: TRBD1; CDR3: ASSTWTGSYEQY